One sample yielded the 27 T cell receptor beta chains listed below, sequenced in a study of T cell repertoires in cytomegalovirus infection. TCRdb processed the reads anew with MiXCR; each CDR3 protein has one entry. The sample holds 200,000 to 300,000 distinct CDR3 sequences, approximately 13% seen once. The specimen sequenced was PBMCs. Source of these receptors: a human donor in good health (CMV status not recorded). Some clones in this sample may be carry-over from other donors' samples.

This clonotype occurred many times. The V call is TRBV20-1, the J call TRBJ1-1; D remains ambiguous. Trimming pared 6 bases from V and 6 bases from J, leaving 14 bases between. Germline assignment: CDR1 DFQATT and CDR2 SNEGSKA (reference sequence). This CDR3 region has 12 residues. The CDR3 bases are TGCAGTGCCCCGCGACCGGGCGCTGAAGCTTTCTTT. This codes for CSAPRPGAEAFF.

This clonotype was observed many times. The CDR3 loop is CATSEKKRGLSGRTYNEQFF. CDR3 nucleotides: TGTGCCACCAGTGAAAAAAAAAGGGGGTTAAGCGGGAGGACCTACAATGAGCAGTTCTTC. J is TRBJ2-1 and V is TRBV24-1; 9 bases fit TRBD2. V trimming: 4 bases; J trimming: 2 bases; junction bases outside the gene matches: 17. The CDR3 is 20 amino acids. Germline V lookup: CDR1 KGHDR, CDR2 SFDVKD.

The chain links TRBV19 to TRBJ1-6; D is ambiguous. The length of the CDR3 is 13 residues. Germline values: CDR1 LNHDA, CDR2 SQIVND (reference sequence). Trimming left V 7 bases short and J 9 bases short, with 13 bases between. The CDR3 DNA reads TGTGCCAGTACTAGCCCCCCCGGTTCACCCCTCCACTTT. Translated, it gives CASTSPPGSPLHF.

This sequence joins TRBV7-9 and TRBJ1-6; D is unclear. Trimming shortened V by 5 bases and J by 14 bases, and 10 bases separated the two germline ends. CDR3 length: 11 residues. The germline gives CDR1 SEHNR, CDR2 FQNEAQ (reference sequence). CDR3 sequence (DNA): TGTGCCAGCAGCCAGTTGGGGTCCCTCCACTTT. Translation: CASSQLGSLHF.

Worth noting for this clonotype: A clone one base away is much larger, so this may be a read error. The chain has TRBV7-9 and TRBJ1-2; 9 bases fit TRBD1. Germline CDR1 is SEHNR and CDR2 is FQNEAQ (reference sequence). J lost 6 bases, V lost 0 bases, and 2 bases had no gene match. The CDR3 loop spans 14 amino acids. The DNA of the CDR3 is TGTGCCAGCAGCTTAGCACAGGGGGCGGATGGCTACACCTTC. It yields the protein CASSLAQGADGYTF.

This clonotype was recorded a few times. This chain uses TRBV3-1 with TRBJ1-4, with unresolved D. This CDR3 contains 16 residues. Trimming pared 1 base from V and 2 bases from J, leaving 11 bases between. From germline, CDR1 is LGHDT and CDR2 YNNKEL (reference sequence). The DNA of the CDR3 is TGTGCCAGCAGCCAAGTAGCCCGACTCACTAATGAAAAACTGTTTTTT. This gives the protein CASSQVARLTNEKLFF.

This clonotype was counted at least ten times. This sequence joins TRBV6-1 and TRBJ2-2, with D possibly being TRBD2 (6 bases). This CDR3 comprises 15 residues. Germline lookup yields CDR1 MNHNS and CDR2 SASEGT. V gave up 7 bases and J gave up 0 bases, with 12 bases separating them. The CDR3 DNA reads as TGTGCCAGCATTATACTAGCTGCGAACACCGGGGAGCTGTTTTTT. Amino acid sequence: CASIILAANTGELFF.

The table lists this clonotype with many counts. J is TRBJ1-5 and V is TRBV7-2; 7 bases are a match to TRBD1. Germline V lookup: CDR1 SGHTA, CDR2 FQGNSA. The CDR3 contains 15 residues. V was clipped by 1 base and J by 3 bases; unmatched bases: 3. The CDR3 sequence: CASSLVGTDNQPQHF. The CDR3 nucleotides are TGTGCCAGCAGCTTAGTAGGGACAGACAATCAGCCCCAGCATTTT.

The chain's CDR3 is CASSFSGRAYGYTF. The CDR3, as DNA: TGTGCCAGCAGCTTCTCAGGACGAGCCTATGGCTACACCTTC. The chain uses TRBV5-4 and TRBJ1-2, with D uncertain. V lost 2 bases and J 4 bases, leaving 12 bases between the germline ends. The CDR3 extends over 14 amino acids. Germline assignment: CDR1 SGHNT and CDR2 YYREEE (reference sequence).

This clonotype was recorded many times. The chain has TRBV11-3 and TRBJ1-2; 9 nucleotides match TRBD1. The V gene end was trimmed by 5 bases and the J gene end by 6 bases; junction bases not matched to a gene: 7. This CDR3 comprises 14 residues. CDR1 is SGHNT, CDR2 YENEEA, per germline. CDR3 amino acids: CASSHRTGANGYTF. The CDR3 region has the DNA TGTGCCAGCAGCCACAGGACAGGGGCTAATGGCTACACCTTC.

A few counts support this clonotype. The chain employs TRBV20-1 and TRBJ2-4; a weak D match, TRBD1 (5 bases). Per the germline V gene, CDR1 is DFQATT and CDR2 is SNEGSKA (reference sequence). The CDR3 is 14 residues long. The V gene lost 1 base and the J gene lost 7 bases, with 14 bases spanning the gap. The CDR3 DNA sequence: TGCAGTGCTAGAGCTGGGCAGGGCCCCAACATTCAGTACTTC. It translates to CSARAGQGPNIQYF.

This clonotype was seen at least ten times. The V and J genes are TRBV7-8 and TRBJ1-3, with TRBD1 as a possible D gene (5 bases). The CDR3 runs 15 residues. CDR1 is SGHVS, CDR2 FQNEAQ, per germline. V dropped 6 bases and J dropped 4 bases, with 16 bases sitting between them. The CDR3: CASSNGGTAGNTIYF. The CDR3 nucleotides read TGTGCCAGCAGTAATGGGGGGACGGCCGGAAACACCATATATTTT.

The sample holds a few counts of this clonotype. This chain connects TRBV6-5 to TRBJ2-3, with 14 bases identical to TRBD2. CDR3 length: 17 residues. V was clipped by 6 bases and J by 3 bases; unmatched bases: 8. The germline gives CDR1 MNHEY, CDR2 SVGAGI. CDR3 protein: CASSSTGLAGVTDTQYF. The CDR3 nucleotides are TGTGCCAGCAGCTCAACGGGACTAGCGGGAGTAACAGATACGCAGTATTTT.

This clonotype was detected once. The junction does not match germline at one end; this may be a read error. V is TRBV7-2 and J is TRBJ2-3; 7 nucleotides match TRBD1. The CDR3 is 16 amino acids. Germline loops: CDR1 SGHTA, CDR2 FQGNSA. The CDR3 coding sequence is TGTGCCAGCAGCACTCGCAGGGGGAGTGGGGCCGATACGGAGTATTTT. Residues: CASSTRRGSGADTEYF.

This clonotype was counted many times. V is TRBV6-2 or TRBV6-3 and J is TRBJ2-4; D possibly corresponds to TRBD2 (5 bases). This CDR3 has 14 residues. The V end lost 2 bases, the J end lost 6 bases, and 11 bases lay between the germline ends. Germline V gene data show CDR1 as MNHEY and CDR2 as SVGEGT. This CDR3 reads CASSYRTGGNIQYF. The CDR3 DNA follows: TGTGCCAGCAGTTACAGAACCGGAGGAAACATTCAGTACTTC.

The V gene is TRBV7-8, the J gene TRBJ2-5; 11 bases match TRBD2. Germline loops: CDR1 SGHVS, CDR2 FQNEAQ. The CDR3 consists of 20 residues. With 1 base clipped from V and 4 bases from J, the junction kept 17 bases outside the gene matches. In nucleotides, the CDR3 is TGTGCCAGCAGCTTAGAATTTGACGCTAGCGGGGGGTCGGTGCGAGAGACCCAGTACTTC. Protein: CASSLEFDASGGSVRETQYF.

This clonotype was counted between two and nine times. The chain carries TRBV5-1 and TRBJ1-1; D gene uncertain. With 4 bases removed from V and 0 bases from J, the gap between germline ends came to 19 bases. CDR1 SGHRS and CDR2 YFSETQ come from the germline V gene. The CDR3 runs 17 residues. DNA of the CDR3: TGCGCCAGCAGCCCCGGACCCTCCTCTCTAATGAACACTGAAGCTTTCTTT. Protein product: CASSPGPSSLMNTEAFF.

This clonotype has a count of ten or more. The chain has TRBV7-2 and TRBJ2-5, with TRBD2 matching over 8 bases. This CDR3 spans 14 amino acids. Germline trimming cut 6 bases from V and 2 bases from J; bases unmatched to any gene: 5. In germline, CDR1 is SGHTA, CDR2 FQGNSA. As DNA, the CDR3 is TGTGCCAGCAGGGAACCGGGAGGGCAAGAGACCCAGTACTTC. Residues: CASREPGGQETQYF.

Ten or more counts support this clonotype. V gene TRBV7-3 combines with J gene TRBJ1-1; D remains ambiguous. Trimming shortened V by 5 bases and J by 1 base, and 8 bases separated the two germline ends. This CDR3 spans 13 amino acids. Germline V CDR1 and CDR2: SGHTA, FQGTGA. The CDR3 DNA sequence: TGTGCCAGCAGCGTTAACGGGAACACTGAAGCTTTCTTT. Translation: CASSVNGNTEAFF.

In its sample, this clonotype was seen many times. V and J are TRBV11-2 and TRBJ1-6, with TRBD1 matching over 7 bases. Germline V gene data show CDR1 as SGHAT and CDR2 as FQNNGV. V lost 5 bases to trimming and J lost 3 bases; unmatched junction nucleotides: 10. CDR3 length: 17 amino acids. The CDR3 loop is CASSPETGTIYNSPLHF. CDR3 DNA sequence: TGTGCCAGCAGCCCGGAGACAGGGACCATCTATAATTCACCCCTCCACTTT. Full variable domain (missing parts from reference TRBV11-2 and TRBJ1-6): EAGVAQSPRYKIIEKRQSVAFWCNPISGHATLYWYQQILGQGPKLLIQFQNNGVVDDSQLPKDRFSAERLKGVDSTLKIQPAKLEDSAVYLCASSPETGTIYNSPLHFGNGTRLTVT.

This clonotype has at least ten counts. The chain recombines TRBV7-2 with TRBJ2-7; 9 positions agree with TRBD2. The CDR3 totals 15 residues. Trimming at V came to 7 bases and at J to 2 bases, leaving 9 bases not matched to a gene. Germline-derived CDR1 and CDR2 are SGHTA and FQGNSA. The CDR3 sequence: CASTPLGGGAYEQYF. CDR3 DNA sequence: TGTGCCAGCACCCCTCTGGGCGGGGGGGCCTACGAGCAGTACTTC.

This clonotype was seen more than once but under ten times. The CDR3 sequence is CASSYAGQDGHMGYEQYF. The CDR3 region has the DNA TGTGCCAGCAGTTACGCCGGACAGGATGGGCACATGGGTTACGAGCAGTACTTC. The chain couples TRBV6-5 to TRBJ2-7; TRBD1 matches at 7 bases. The CDR3 sequence is 18 residues long. V shed 2 bases and J 4 bases; nucleotides not matched to a gene: 17. In germline, CDR1 is MNHEY, CDR2 SVGAGI.

This clonotype was seen repeatedly, ten times or more. This chain connects TRBV7-2 to TRBJ1-6; D is unresolved. The CDR3 spans 14 residues. The V end was cut by 5 bases, the J end by 10 bases, with 15 bases between. Germline V gene lookup returns CDR1 SGHTA and CDR2 FQGNSA. The CDR3 region has the DNA TGTGCCAGCAGCCCAGGCGTAGAGGGCTCACCCCTCCACTTT. Protein: CASSPGVEGSPLHF. Full variable domain (outside the CDR3, taken from reference TRBV7-2 and TRBJ1-6): GAGVSQSPSNKVTEKGKDVELRCDPISGHTALYWYRQSLGQGLEFLIYFQGNSAPDKSGLPSDRFSAERTGGSVSTLTIQRTQQEDSAVYLCASSPGVEGSPLHFGNGTRLTVT.

This clonotype was picked up a small number of times. The CDR3 nucleotides read TGCAGCGTTGTAACCGGGGGGGGTGCCAAAAACATTCAGTACTTC. Translated: CSVVTGGGAKNIQYF. The V and J genes are TRBV29-1 and TRBJ2-4; 8 positions match TRBD2. Germline assignment: CDR1 SQVTM and CDR2 ANQGSEA. V dropped 4 bases and J dropped 1; count of bases not matched to a gene: 6. The CDR3 totals 15 residues.

This chain uses TRBV6-8 with TRBJ2-3; 7 bases line up with TRBD2. The V and J ends lost 6 bases and 3 bases, in that order; junction bases with no gene match: 9. CDR3 length: 15 residues. Germline V CDR1 and CDR2: MNHGY, SAAAGT. CDR3 amino acids: CASRLVGGPTDTQYF. The CDR3 DNA reads as TGTGCCAGCAGACTAGTGGGAGGGCCTACAGATACGCAGTATTTT.

A few counts support this clonotype. The CDR3 spells CAVPGARGPNTEAFF. The DNA of the CDR3 is TGTGCCGTGCCGGGGGCACGGGGACCGAACACTGAAGCTTTCTTT. The chain uses TRBV28 and TRBJ1-1; maybe TRBD1 (6 bases). The CDR3 totals 15 residues. V was pared by 11 bases and J by 1 base, with 20 bases between. Germline CDR1 and CDR2: MDHEN and SYDVKM.

This clonotype was detected a few times. The chain recombines TRBV9 with TRBJ2-2; D remains unclear. The CDR3 totals 16 residues. Germline V CDR1 and CDR2: SGDLS, YYNGEE. V gave up 3 bases and J gave up 0 bases, with 12 bases separating them. CDR3 protein: CASSALSISNTGELFF. The CDR3, as DNA: TGTGCCAGCAGCGCCCTTTCGATTTCGAACACCGGGGAGCTGTTTTTT.